The clone carrying this T cell receptor beta chain occurred a few times. This sample was included in a study of identical twins. CDR3 size: 15 residues. The germline V gene encodes CDR1 MNHNS and CDR2 SASEGT. Trimming at V came to 5 bases and at J to 2 bases, leaving 6 bases not matched to a gene. Via MiXCR, TCRdb re-called the 5' RACE reads, giving one row per CDR3 protein. The table includes around 960,000 distinct CDR3 sequences, around an eighth detected once. Another study also made use of these data, one on yellow fever vaccine responses in identical twins. According to that study: It has been reported that, in twins, the vaccine T cell response seemed partly convergent and partly personalized.

The genes are TRBV6-1 and TRBJ2-3, with TRBD2 identical over 8 bases. The material sequenced was PBMCs. The clonotype originates from a woman between 18 and 29 years old in good health. The CDR3 region is CASSQRGGSTDTQYF. The CDR3 DNA is TGTGCCAGCAGTCAACGGGGGGGATCCACAGATACGCAGTATTTT.